This TCR beta chain comes out of a study of blood T cell repertoires in COVID-19. Study-wide background: Specimens from acute and convalescent COVID-19 originated in the United States, Italy and Spain. Nucleic acid was either cDNA or gDNA, and it came from T cells, B-cell-depleted T cells, or PBMCs.

The authors' processing: Reference gene primer amplification gave estimated nucleated cell counts. Profiling relied on immunoSEQ multiplex PCR, and the TCRdb table lists in-frame clones only, not all of them. Clone size and V and J calls were adopted from that table, with D and trimming inferred from the DNA. The sample records about 190,000 clones, around 90% being singletons. Trimming took 2 bases from V and 4 from J, leaving 17 bases between them. This CDR3 region has 16 residues. CDR1 and CDR2 (germline): MNHNY, SVGAGI (reference sequence). Sequencing input: peripheral blood. The chain employs TRBV6-6 and TRBJ2-5; tentative D call: TRBD1 (5 bases). The sequence came from a man aged 45-65 years with acute or convalescent COVID-19. The CDR3 here is CASSYEVAARGETQYF. DNA for the CDR3: TGTGCCAGCAGTTACGAGGTGGCAGCTAGGGGAGAGACCCAGTACTTC.